This T cell receptor beta chain was recovered during a study of tumor and adjacent non-tumor tissue in lung cancer (dated by TCRdb to the late 2010s). About the investigation overall: Of the cohort, 11 to 12 patients had adenocarcinoma, 2 had squamous cell carcinoma and 1 had small cell lung cancer. Using bulk TCRbeta repertoires from some 16 lung cancer patients, the study set lung tumor tissue side by side with matched distant non-tumor lung tissue. A few dozen paired specimens, one tumor and one normal lung sample per patient, were profiled by TCRbeta CDR3 sequencing. A total of fewer than 150 million productive TCRbeta reads were generated by sequencing, corresponding to an average of around 3.8 million reads per sample. Ages among the approximately 15 patients ranged from roughly 30 to 76 years, there were around ten men and 5 women, and disease was at TNM stage I to III. Broad study findings and their caveats: Tumor tissue showed significantly higher TCR diversity (inverse Simpson) than normal lung tissue, at about 400 vs 150 (P = 0.0075, Mann-Whitney U test). Only roughly 16 patients were in the cohort, and the authors stated that larger samples and more detailed clinical data are needed. The methods do not name the sequencing platform or mention unique molecular identifiers. Because peripheral blood was not sequenced, the blood TCRbeta repertoires of the lung cancer patients in the study went unexamined. TCR diversity was significantly higher in younger patients, and greater tumor TCR diversity was associated with shorter overall survival and shorter disease-free survival. The top 100 clones accounted for a significantly larger cumulative portion of the repertoire in normal lung than in tumor tissue.

The CDR3 contains 17 residues, cysteine and phenylalanine counted. Only CDR3 DNA remains: 51 bases, in frame from the first base. From a lookup of the germline V gene, CDR1 and CDR2 are SGHAT and FQNNGV. A remark on this clonotype: Its cognate antigen has yet to be identified. Germline and junction disagree at one end, which may indicate a read error.

RNA was extracted from bulk unsorted tissue and checked for quality with a NanoDrop ND-1000 and an Agilent 2100. Donors were newly diagnosed lung cancer patients admitted for thoracic surgery in China between August and November 2014, without prior chemotherapy. Patients who had received previous radiotherapy or chemotherapy, or who had another concurrent cancer, were excluded from the study. Surgical tissue pieces of roughly 1-2.2 cm3 were preserved in RNAlater solution and stored at -80 °C until use. Library construction relied on multiplex PCR. The data were produced on an Illumina HiSeq 2500. Following protocols modified from ARM-PCR, the researchers constructed TCRbeta libraries through three rounds of nested PCR with primers (Table S4). PCR products of 200-500 bp were gel-excised and purified with the QIAquick gel extraction kit before sequencing. On the study's bioinformatics: Trimmomatic was used to clean the reads, FLASH merged the cleaned reads into complete CDR3 sequences, and MiTCR assigned the sequences to V(D)J germline segments. Clonal diversity was computed as the inverse Simpson's index with VDJtools. In-frame sequences without a premature stop codon were defined as productive reads. The public reads were reanalyzed by TCRdb: fastp trimming at Q25, MiXCR alignment, in-frame beta chains only. Rows matching on CDR3 protein sequence are summarized as one entry with the most common DNA and genes. TCRdb assigned the V and J calls; the authors' analysis was not used. The table for this sample lists 71,000 or so distinct CDR3 sequences; around 86% of them were counted only once. The ten largest clones represent more than 10% of the sample.

The V and J segments used are TRBV11-2 and TRBJ2-2; the D segment could be TRBD2, given 5 matching bases. The sample consisted of lung tumor tissue. The source is a woman aged 45-65 years with non-small cell lung cancer. This receptor has the CDR3 CASSRRSATEGSGELFF. The nucleotide sequence reads TGTGCCAGCAGCCGTAGGTCGGCCACCGAAGGGTCCGGGGAGTTGTTTTTT.